The rows below give T cell receptor beta chains drawn from one sample of a study of T cell responses to AZD1222 COVID-19 vaccine. Only in-frame clones appear in the TCRdb table, and some are missing; sequencing was by immunoSEQ multiplex PCR. The top ten hold roughly 0.5% of the sample, which has roughly 260,000 clones, approximately 95% seen once. Sample: peripheral blood, taken on day 0 of AZD1222 vaccination. These receptors were collected from an adult in good health. The CDR3 runs from the conserved cysteine through the conserved F or W. Each record gives: V gene, clone size, J gene, D gene, CDR3 protein, CDR3 DNA. The D gene is left open where the match is weak. For some rows the clone size is stated as once, few or many, or as a class when expanded; others skip it.

TRBV12-3/TRBV12-4	-	TRBJ2-7	-	CASTLGLGYEQYF	TGTGCCAGCACCCTTGGGCTGGGCTACGAGCAGTACTTC
TRBV21-1	-	TRBJ2-7	-	CASSARDRGSYEQYF	TGTGCCAGCAGCGCCCGGGACAGGGGCTCCTACGAGCAGTACTTC
TRBV29-1	-	TRBJ2-7	-	CSVGGPQGYEQYF	TGCAGCGTTGGGGGGCCACAGGGTTACGAGCAGTACTTC
TRBV7-9	-	TRBJ2-7	-	CASSSSGVYSYEQYF	TGTGCCAGCAGCTCCTCCGGGGTCTACTCCTACGAGCAGTACTTC
TRBV7-9	-	TRBJ1-3	-	CASSLERLSGNTIYF	TGTGCCAGCAGCTTAGAACGGCTCTCTGGAAACACCATATATTTT
TRBV11-2	-	TRBJ1-1	-	CASSLIGGNTEAFF	TGTGCCAGCAGCTTAATAGGGGGAAACACTGAAGCTTTCTTT
TRBV29-1	-	TRBJ2-7	-	CSATDGGAYEQYF	TGCAGCGCGACGGACGGGGGAGCCTACGAGCAGTACTTC
TRBV3-1/TRBV3-2	few	TRBJ1-2	-	CASSQDGDPYGYTF	TGTGCCAGCAGCCAAGATGGAGATCCTTATGGCTACACCTTC
TRBV6-5	-	TRBJ1-3	-	CASSYSRPNSGNTIYF	TGTGCCAGCAGTTACTCCCGACCGAACTCTGGAAACACCATATATTTT
TRBV20-1	once	TRBJ1-5	-	CSAPRGGPQHF	TGCAGTGCCCCGAGGGGGGGACCCCAGCATTTT
TRBV5-1	-	TRBJ1-6	-	CASSLDSSREPLHF	TGCGCCAGCAGCTTGGACAGTTCTCGGGAGCCCCTCCACTTT
TRBV7-9	-	TRBJ1-2	-	CASSPGGAVLRGYTF	TGTGCCAGCAGCCCCGGGGGGGCTGTTTTGAGGGGCTACACCTTC
TRBV19	-	TRBJ1-2	-	CASSIVGISNYGYTF	TGTGCCAGTAGTATAGTAGGCATCTCTAACTATGGCTACACCTTC
TRBV3-1/TRBV3-2	-	TRBJ1-3	-	CASSPLGSGNTIYF	TGTGCCAGCAGCCCTTTAGGATCTGGAAACACCATATATTTT
TRBV5-1	-	TRBJ1-1	-	CASSPLTAGLEAFF	TGCGCCAGCAGCCCTCTTACAGCAGGACTTGAAGCTTTCTTT
TRBV3-1/TRBV3-2	-	TRBJ1-2	-	CASSQGTGNYGYTF	TGTGCCAGCAGCCAGGGGACGGGTAACTATGGCTACACCTTC
TRBV5-6	-	TRBJ2-7	-	CASRPGILDEQYF	TGTGCCAGCAGGCCCGGGATTCTGGACGAGCAGTACTTC
TRBV5-5	-	TRBJ2-7	TRBD1	CASSPGDRGYEQYF	TGTGCCAGCTCCCCGGGGGACAGGGGCTACGAGCAGTACTTC
TRBV6-1	-	TRBJ2-6	-	CASSEERQRTGANVLTF	TGTGCCAGCAGTGAAGAGCGACAAAGAACGGGGGCCAACGTCCTGACTTTC
TRBV19	-	TRBJ1-1	-	CASSPQGLNTEAFF	TGTGCCAGTAGTCCGCAAGGGCTGAACACTGAAGCTTTCTTT
TRBV6-4	-	TRBJ1-2	TRBD1	CAGTGGYGYTF	TGTGCCGGCACAGGGGGCTATGGCTACACCTTC
TRBV5-4	-	TRBJ1-2	-	CASSLIPGHNGYTF	TGTGCCAGCAGCTTGATACCGGGACATAATGGCTACACCTTC
TRBV19	-	TRBJ1-2	-	CASTPRAGLYGYTF	TGTGCCAGTACCCCGAGGGCAGGGCTCTATGGCTACACCTTC
TRBV2	-	TRBJ1-2	TRBD1	CAIVEGAYGYTF	TGTGCCATCGTGGAGGGGGCATATGGCTACACCTTC
TRBV3-1/TRBV3-2	once	TRBJ2-1	-	CASSPGRGTYNEQFF	TGTGCCAGCAGCCCTGGACGGGGCACCTACAATGAGCAGTTCTTC
TRBV6-2/TRBV6-3	-	TRBJ1-1	-	CASSYPSRRLNGEAFF	TGTGCCAGCAGTTACCCGTCAAGGAGGTTGAACGGTGAAGCTTTCTTT
TRBV5-8	-	TRBJ1-5	-	CASSLFRNEVGNQPQHF	TGTGCCAGCAGCTTGTTCAGGAATGAAGTGGGCAATCAGCCCCAGCATTTT
TRBV29-1	-	TRBJ2-7	-	CSVALDRAGEQYF	TGCAGCGTTGCCCTTGACAGGGCGGGGGAGCAGTACTTC
TRBV9	once	TRBJ1-3	-	CASSVEPSGRTWNTIYF	TGTGCCAGCAGCGTAGAGCCTTCGGGCCGGACGTGGAACACCATATATTTT
TRBV7-6	-	TRBJ2-7	TRBD2	CASSPEDRGGYEQYF	TGTGCCAGCAGCCCGGAGGACCGGGGGGGCTACGAGCAGTACTTC
TRBV5-1	-	TRBJ2-5	-	CASSLAHGAETQYF	TGCGCCAGCAGCTTAGCGCATGGAGCGGAGACCCAGTACTTC